This T cell receptor beta chain derives from a study of blood T cell repertoires in COVID-19. The method was immunoSEQ multiplex PCR; TCRdb's version includes in-frame clones alone and lacks a portion of them. There are some 300,000 clones in the sample; just under 90% occur only once, and 2.5% to 3.5% lies in the top ten. Germline V gives CDR1 SGDLS, CDR2 YYNGEE. V lost 3 bases and J lost 3; bases outside the gene matches: 4. The CDR3 is made up of 16 amino acids. V is TRBV9 and J is TRBJ1-3, with TRBD1 matching over 12 bases. The receptor comes from a woman aged 50 to 60 who had been exposed to COVID-19. The sequenced material came from PBMCs or T cells enriched from blood (not recorded which). The CDR3 loop is CASSDRDRGHGNTIYF. CDR3 nucleotides: TGTGCCAGCAGCGACCGGGACAGGGGGCATGGAAACACCATATATTTT.